Listed here are 12 T cell receptor beta chains from one sample, sequenced in a study of blood T cells in healthy people across ages. The second PCR ran 7 to 11 cycles with a sample-barcoded 5' primer and J-beta primers. TCRdb passed the 5' RACE reads through MiXCR, listing each CDR3 protein once. The sample yields over 1,200,000 distinct CDR3 sequences, approximately 63% seen once. Material: blood. These receptors all come from a man aged 18 to 29 in good health.

This chain links TRBV10-2 with TRBJ1-2; TRBD1 is a possible D gene (5 bases). Trimming removed 3 bases at V and 7 bases at J, with 12 bases between. The germline gives CDR1 WSHSY, CDR2 SAAADI. The CDR3 totals 13 residues. CDR3 region: CASSDGGYTGYTF. The DNA of the CDR3 is TGCGCCAGCAGTGACGGGGGGTATACTGGCTACACCTTC.

The table lists this clonotype with a few counts. V is TRBV6-2 or TRBV6-3 and J is TRBJ1-1, with unresolved D. V lost 2 bases to trimming and J lost 7 bases, with 5 bases between them. The CDR3 loop spans 11 amino acids. Germline V gene data show CDR1 as MNHEY and CDR2 as SVGEGT. The CDR3: CASSYIDEAFF. The CDR3 nucleotides read TGTGCCAGCAGTTACATTGATGAAGCTTTCTTT.

The chain uses TRBV20-1 and TRBJ2-3; D is undetermined. The CDR3 has 12 residues. Germline V gives CDR1 DFQATT, CDR2 SNEGSKA (reference sequence). V was cut by 0 bases and J by 4 bases, with 5 bases left in between. Here the CDR3 DNA reads TGCAGTGCTAGAGATTGGTCAGATACGCAGTATTTT. This gives the protein CSARDWSDTQYF.

This clonotype came up once. The chain carries TRBV20-1 and TRBJ2-7; weak D call: TRBD1 (6 bases). With 8 bases removed from V and 7 bases from J, the gap between germline ends came to 21 bases. The CDR3 is 13 amino acids. Germline values: CDR1 DFQATT, CDR2 SNEGSKA (reference sequence). The CDR3 DNA sequence: TGCAGTACGTCAGATATTGGGGGCTATGAGCAGTACTTC. This translates into CSTSDIGGYEQYF.

V gene TRBV7-9 combines with J gene TRBJ2-1; 7 positions agree with TRBD2. The CDR3 contains 14 residues. V gave up 0 bases and J gave up 10 bases; unmatched junction bases: 6. Germline V gene sequence: CDR1 SEHNR, CDR2 FQNEAQ (reference sequence). The CDR3 DNA follows: TGTGCCAGCAGCTTAGCGTGGGGGGGGTCGGAGCAGTTCTTC. It specifies CASSLAWGGSEQFF.

The V gene is TRBV20-1, the J gene TRBJ2-7; 11 nucleotides align to TRBD2. CDR3 length equals 20 residues. CDR1 is DFQATT, CDR2 SNEGSKA, per germline (reference sequence). With V trimmed by 6 bases and J by 3 bases, 25 bases remained unmatched. The CDR3 bases are TGCAGTGCCGACGTCAGGGGGTGGGGGACTAGCGGATTCCAGGACTACGAGCAGTACTTC. Translated, it gives CSADVRGWGTSGFQDYEQYF.

The chain recombines TRBV5-1 with TRBJ2-1; possible D gene TRBD1, 6 bases. The V gene lost 5 bases and the J gene lost 0 bases, with 18 bases spanning the gap. Germline values: CDR1 SGHRS, CDR2 YFSETQ. The CDR3 has 17 residues. The CDR3: CASSPGVRGSSYNEQFF. The CDR3 bases are TGCGCCAGCAGTCCCGGAGTGAGGGGGAGCTCCTACAATGAGCAGTTCTTC.

The sample holds a few counts of this clonotype. The chain couples TRBV29-1 to TRBJ2-1, with a possible D match to TRBD1 (6 bases). CDR3 length: 12 residues. V was cut by 7 bases and J by 5 bases, with 12 bases left in between. Germline-derived CDR1 and CDR2 are SQVTM and ANQGSEA. The CDR3 loop is CSGHRDHNEQFF. In DNA form, the CDR3 reads TGCAGCGGTCACAGGGACCACAATGAGCAGTTCTTC.

The chain combines TRBV7-9 with TRBJ1-2, with 7 bases matching TRBD1. Germline CDR1 reads SEHNR; CDR2 reads FQNEAQ (reference sequence). This CDR3 has 15 amino acids. The J segment lost 0 bases and the V segment lost 3 bases, leaving 4 bases of the junction unmatched. This CDR3 reads CASSFGTESNYGYTF. For the CDR3, the DNA is TGTGCCAGCAGCTTTGGGACAGAGTCTAACTATGGCTACACCTTC.

This chain's CDR3 is CASSPPAETGHEVFYSNQPQHF. For the CDR3, the DNA is TGTGCCAGCAGCCCACCAGCGGAGACAGGGCATGAGGTATTCTATAGCAATCAGCCCCAGCATTTT. V is TRBV21-1 and J is TRBJ1-5; TRBD1 reflects the table's D call only, with no check against the DNA. TRBV21-1 is labeled a pseudogene. The CDR3 is 22 amino acids.

This clonotype was seen only once. The chain joins TRBV5-1 to TRBJ2-7, with D perhaps matching TRBD1 (5 bases). Trimming pared 0 bases from V and 3 bases from J, leaving 10 bases between. CDR1 and CDR2 (germline): SGHRS, YFSETQ. This CDR3 contains 14 residues. The CDR3 protein is CASSLDPRDYEQYF. The CDR3 DNA follows: TGCGCCAGCAGCTTGGATCCCAGGGACTACGAGCAGTACTTC. The full variable domain, with the rest looked up from reference TRBV5-1 and TRBJ2-7, is KAGVTQTPRYLIKTRGQQVTLSCSPISGHRSVSWYQQTPGQGLQFLFEYFSETQRNKGNFPGRFSGRQFSNSRSEMNVSTLELGDSALYLCASSLDPRDYEQYFGPGTRLTVT.

As concerns this clonotype: The junction differs from germline at one of its ends, possibly a read error. The chain has TRBV29-1 and TRBJ2-4, with 7 bases that match TRBD1. The end of the DNA is better explained by TRBJ2-7, so the J call may be wrong. Germline lookup yields CDR1 SQVTM and CDR2 ANQGSEA. This CDR3 is built from 13 residues. This chain's CDR3 is CGVDGQAGTEQYF. The CDR3 nucleotides read TGCGGCGTTGACGGACAGGCGGGTACCGAGCAGTACTTC.